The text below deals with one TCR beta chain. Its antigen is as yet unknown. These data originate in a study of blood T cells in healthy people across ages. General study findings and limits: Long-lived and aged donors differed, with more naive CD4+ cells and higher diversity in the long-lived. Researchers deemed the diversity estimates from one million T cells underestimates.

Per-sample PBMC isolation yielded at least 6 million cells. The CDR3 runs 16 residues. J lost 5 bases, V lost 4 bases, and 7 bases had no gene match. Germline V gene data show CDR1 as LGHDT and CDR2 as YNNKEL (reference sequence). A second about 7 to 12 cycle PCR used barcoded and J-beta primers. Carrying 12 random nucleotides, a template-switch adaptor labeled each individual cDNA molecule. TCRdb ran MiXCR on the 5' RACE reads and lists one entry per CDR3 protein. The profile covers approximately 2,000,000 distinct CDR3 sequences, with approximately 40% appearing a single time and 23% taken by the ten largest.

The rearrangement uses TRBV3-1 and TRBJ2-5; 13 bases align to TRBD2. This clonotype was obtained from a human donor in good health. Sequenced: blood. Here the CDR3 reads CASSLGTSGATETQYF. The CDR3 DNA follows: TGTGCCAGCAGCCTAGGGACTAGCGGGGCGACTGAGACCCAGTACTTC.